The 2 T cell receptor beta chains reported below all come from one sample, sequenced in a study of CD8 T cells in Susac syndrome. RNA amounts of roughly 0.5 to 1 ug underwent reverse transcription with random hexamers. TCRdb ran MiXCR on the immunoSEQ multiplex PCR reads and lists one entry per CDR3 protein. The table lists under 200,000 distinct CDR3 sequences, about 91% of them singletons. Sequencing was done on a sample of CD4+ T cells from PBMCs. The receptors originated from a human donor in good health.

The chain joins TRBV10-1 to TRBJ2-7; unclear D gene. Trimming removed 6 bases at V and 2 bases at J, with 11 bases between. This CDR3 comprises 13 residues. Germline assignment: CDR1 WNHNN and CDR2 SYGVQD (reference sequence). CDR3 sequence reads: CASSRGTAYEQYF. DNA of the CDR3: TGCGCCAGCAGCCGCGGTACGGCCTACGAGCAGTACTTC.

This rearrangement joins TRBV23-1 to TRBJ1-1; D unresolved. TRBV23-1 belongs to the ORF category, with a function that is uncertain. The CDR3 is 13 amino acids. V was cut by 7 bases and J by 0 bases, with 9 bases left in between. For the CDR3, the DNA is TGCGCCAGCATCCAGGCTTTGAACACTGAAGCTTTCTTT. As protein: CASIQALNTEAFF.